This record concerns one T cell receptor beta chain sequence. The data were taken from a study of blood T cell repertoires in COVID-19. Study as a whole: Samples taken during acute and convalescent COVID-19 were collected in the United States, Italy and Spain. Sample material is recorded as cDNA or gDNA derived from T cells, B-cell-depleted T cells, or PBMCs.

The CDR3 spans 13 residues. The germline V and J ends were trimmed by 8 bases and 1 base, with 11 bases remaining between them. Germline CDR1 reads ENHRY; CDR2 reads SYGVKD. Authors' methods: Amplification from reference gene primers served as the basis for estimated nucleated cell counts. Libraries were prepared by immunoSEQ multiplex PCR; TCRdb keeps only in-frame clonotypes and omits some of them. V and J calls and clone size come straight from that table; D and trimming were deduced from the DNA. Among roughly 140,000 clones listed, 88% were seen once. The source material was peripheral blood. The chain couples TRBV10-3 to TRBJ1-1, with D possibly matching TRBD1 (6 bases). This receptor was identified in a woman aged 70-85 years with acute or convalescent COVID-19. CDR3 sequence: CAISAGENTEAFF. Written as DNA, the CDR3 is TGTGCCATCTCGGCAGGGGAGAACACTGAAGCTTTCTTT.